The sequence of this T cell receptor (beta chain) was determined in a study of memory CD4+ T cells and cytomegalovirus serostatus. For the study at large: Donors were healthy Belgian adults, several CMV seropositive and approximately 25 seronegative. Study-wide findings and caveats: The CMV-associated TCR signature appears largely within the CD4+ memory repertoire.

The ends were cut back, 4 bases at V and 7 bases at J, with 11 bases in the middle. Germline CDR1 and CDR2: SGHTS and YDEGEE. The CDR3 covers 12 residues. Single viable CD3+CD4+CD8-CD45RO+ cells were sorted as the memory CD4+ T cells. Some clones are missing from TCRdb's copy, which holds only in-frame ones; the method was immunoSEQ multiplex PCR. The sample lists around 33,000 clones; around 74% were seen once. About this clone itself: Its antigen is unknown.

The material sequenced was memory CD4+ T cells from blood. The V and J genes are TRBV5-8 and TRBJ1-2; D not resolved. The receptor was derived from an adult in good health and CMV-seronegative. Some clones in this sample may be carry-over from other donors' samples. CDR3 amino acids: CASSLERGGYTF. CDR3 coding DNA: TGTGCCAGCAGCCTGGAGAGAGGTGGCTACACCTTC.